This T cell receptor beta chain was recorded in a study of CD8 T cells in Susac syndrome. Background on the study: When blood was collected, patients with Susac syndrome were therapy-naive, were taking corticosteroids, or were receiving intravenous immunoglobulin alone.

The authors reverse transcribed roughly 0.5 to 1 ug RNA with random hexamers. TCR beta CDR3 was amplified by immunoSEQ covering 54 Vbeta and 13 Jbeta. TCRdb re-analysed the immunoSEQ multiplex PCR reads in MiXCR, keeping a single row per CDR3 protein. The sample lists some 150,000 distinct CDR3 sequences, around 96% occurring once. Trimming pared 0 bases from V and 6 bases from J, leaving 8 bases between. CDR3 length equals 13 residues. Germline V lookup: CDR1 LNHNV, CDR2 YYDKDF (reference sequence). Material for sequencing was CD4+ T cells from PBMCs. The chain has TRBV15 and TRBJ1-1; D is perhaps TRBD1 (5 bases). The TCR was taken from a human donor with Susac syndrome. The CDR3 DNA sequence: TGTGCCACCAGCAGAGAAGCGACAGCTGAAGCTTTCTTT. It specifies CATSREATAEAFF.